This TCR beta chain emerged from a study of T-cell reconstitution after alpha-beta-depleted transplantation in children. Researchers prepared the TCRbeta library using unique molecular identifiers, the study reports. TCRdb used MiXCR to reprocess the PCR reads, holding one entry per CDR3 protein. The sample holds approximately 110,000 distinct CDR3 sequences, 23% seen once. To note about this clonotype: This may stem from a read error, because a much larger clone lies one nucleotide away.

CDR3 size: 18 residues. V shed 0 bases and J 7 bases; nucleotides not matched to a gene: 19. The germline V gene has CDR1 DFQATT and CDR2 SNEGSKA (reference sequence). This chain links TRBV20-1 with TRBJ2-7; TRBD1 aligns across 9 bases. The TCR originated in a male patient aged 2-9 years who had a stem cell transplant for chronic granulomatous disease, so the T cells may come from the graft donor. The sample in question was PBMCs, mostly from graft donor cells, obtained 180 days after TCRalphabeta/CD19-depleted stem cell transplant. The DNA for the CDR3 is TGCAGTGCTAGAGATCTCGGGACAGGGAGCTCCGGGGTGGAAGAGCAGTACTTC. Its translation: CSARDLGTGSSGVEEQYF.